This T cell receptor (beta chain) derives from a study of cytomegalovirus exposure and HLA in healthy donors. Overall study context: Early released data comprised some 85 million unique TCRs from HLA-typed donors. Study-level results: Most TCRs appeared rarely, but some public TCRs recurred in many donors. A missense DCLRE1C variant was associated with V- and J-gene trimming of TCR beta chains in a later analysis, and an independent cohort replicated the association.

CDR1 is MNHEY, CDR2 SMNVEV, per germline (reference sequence). CDR3 length: 14 amino acids. After removal of 10 bases from V and 1 base from J, the junction contained 6 bases not matched to a gene. Primers included in the PCR were 60 Vbeta and 13 Jbeta primers. The protocol was immunoSEQ multiplex PCR, while the TCRdb copy is restricted to in-frame clones and leaves out a portion. Here the sample spans 150,000 to 200,000 clones, more than 60% being singletons. Concerning this clone: The antigen is unknown.

The sequencing input was PBMCs. The chain uses TRBV27 and TRBJ2-2; 7 bases fit TRBD1. The TCR was taken from a woman between 35 and 50 years old in good health and CMV-seropositive. The DNA of the CDR3 is TGTGCCACCACCAGACAGGGGAACACCGGGGAGCTGTTTTTT. Its protein product is CATTRQGNTGELFF.